One and the same sample provided the 29 T cell receptor beta chains below, sequenced in a study of T cell responses to AZD1222 COVID-19 vaccine. Clones were sequenced by immunoSEQ multiplex PCR, and TCRdb holds only the in-frame ones, with some missing. The sample contains 80,000 to 90,000 clones, 90% of which appear only once. The input for sequencing was peripheral blood, taken on day 0 of AZD1222 vaccination. These receptors all come from an adult in good health.

The chain has TRBV10-3 and TRBJ1-5; TRBD1 aligns across 10 bases. With V trimmed by 2 bases and J by 7 bases, 5 bases remained unmatched. The germline gives CDR1 ENHRY, CDR2 SYGVKD. The CDR3 covers 15 residues. In DNA form, the CDR3 reads TGTGCCATCAGTGAGGGGACAGGGGCTAGACAGCCCCAGCATTTT. Its translation is CAISEGTGARQPQHF.

This rearrangement joins TRBV5-1 to TRBJ2-7; D unclear. The CDR3 spans 11 residues. Trimming took 3 bases from V and 0 from J, leaving 1 base between them. Looked up from germline, CDR1 is SGHRS and CDR2 is YFSETQ. The DNA of the CDR3 is TGCGCCAGCAGCTCCTCCTACGAGCAGTACTTC. Encoded protein: CASSSSYEQYF.

This CDR3 reads CASRPTGAVEKLFF. CDR3 nucleotide sequence: TGTGCCAGCAGACCGACAGGAGCGGTGGAAAAACTGTTTTTT. The rearrangement links TRBV7-9 to TRBJ1-4; possibly TRBD1 for D (6 bases). The germline V gene encodes CDR1 SEHNR and CDR2 FQNEAQ (reference sequence). This CDR3 region has 14 residues. Trimming pared 6 bases from V and 8 bases from J, leaving 16 bases between.

This clone has a single count. The chain carries TRBV27 and TRBJ2-2; 9 positions agree with TRBD1. After removal of 5 bases from V and 3 bases from J, the junction contained 10 bases not matched to a gene. The length of the CDR3 is 17 residues. CDR1 and CDR2 (germline): MNHEY, SMNVEV (reference sequence). The CDR3 sequence: CASSKTRDRAYTGELFF. CDR3 nucleotides: TGTGCCAGCAGTAAGACCCGGGACAGGGCTTACACCGGGGAGCTGTTTTTT.

The chain joins TRBV28 to TRBJ1-1, with D tentatively TRBD1 (5 bases). This CDR3 has 15 amino acids. The V gene's germline CDR1 is MDHEN and CDR2 SYDVKM. The V end lost 3 bases, the J end lost 1 base, and 12 bases lay between the germline ends. As DNA, the CDR3 is TGTGCCAGCAGTTTGGCGGGACCTCGGAACACTGAAGCTTTCTTT. It translates to CASSLAGPRNTEAFF. The full variable domain, its missing parts supplied by reference TRBV28 and TRBJ1-1, is DVKVTQSSRYLVKRTGEKVFLECVQDMDHENMFWYRQDPGLGLRLIYFSYDVKMKEKGDIPEGYSVSREKKERFSLILESASTNQTSMYLCASSLAGPRNTEAFFGQGTRLTVV.

The chain is built from TRBV6-5 and TRBJ1-1; D not certain. Trimming left V 7 bases short and J 2 bases short, with 17 bases between. The germline V gene encodes CDR1 MNHEY and CDR2 SVGAGI. This CDR3 has 15 residues. CDR3 nucleotide sequence: TGTGCCAGCAATCCCCGATATCCACCCAACACTGAAGCTTTCTTT. Translating it yields CASNPRYPPNTEAFF.

The rearrangement uses TRBV20-1 and TRBJ2-7; 9 bases line up with TRBD1. Germline V gene sequence: CDR1 DFQATT, CDR2 SNEGSKA (reference sequence). The CDR3 consists of 14 residues. The V segment lost 6 bases and the J segment 2 bases; nucleotides outside the gene matches: 8. The CDR3 sequence is CSASWDRAPYEQYF. CDR3 DNA: TGCAGTGCGAGTTGGGACAGGGCCCCCTACGAGCAGTACTTC.

V usage is TRBV5-4 and J usage is TRBJ2-1, with 7 nucleotides matching TRBD2. CDR1 and CDR2 from the germline V gene are SGHNT and YYREEE (reference sequence). V gave up 4 bases and J gave up 8 bases; unmatched junction bases: 12. CDR3 length: 15 residues. The CDR3 here is CASSPAGGSGDEQFF. The CDR3 coding sequence is TGTGCCAGCAGCCCCGCGGGCGGGAGTGGGGATGAGCAGTTCTTC.

Here the CDR3 DNA reads TGTGCCAGTGGAAGGAACACTGAAGCTTTCTTT. Translating gives CASGRNTEAFF. V gene TRBV19 combines with J gene TRBJ1-1, with D uncertain. CDR1 and CDR2 from the germline V gene are LNHDA and SQIVND (reference sequence). Trimming left V 8 bases short and J 1 base short, with 5 bases between. The CDR3 covers 11 residues.

The chain employs TRBV6-5 and TRBJ1-1; D remains unclear. Per the germline V gene, CDR1 is MNHEY and CDR2 is SVGAGI. V lost 2 bases to trimming and J lost 1 base, with 5 bases between them. The CDR3 runs 13 residues. CDR3 sequence reads: CASSYNANTEAFF. The CDR3 nucleotides are TGTGCCAGCAGTTACAACGCGAACACTGAAGCTTTCTTT.

J is TRBJ1-4 and V is TRBV7-9; no firm D call. Germline V lookup: CDR1 SEHNR, CDR2 FQNEAQ (reference sequence). The CDR3 is 14 residues long. V was cut by 5 bases and J by 7 bases, with 14 bases left in between. The CDR3 sequence: CASSPAERTEKLFF. CDR3 sequence (DNA): TGTGCCAGCAGCCCGGCCGAAAGGACTGAAAAACTGTTTTTT.

J is TRBJ1-1 and V is TRBV7-9, with a tentative D call TRBD1 (6 bases). CDR3 length equals 11 residues. The germline V and J ends were trimmed by 5 bases and 7 bases, with 8 bases remaining between them. Germline CDR1 reads SEHNR; CDR2 reads FQNEAQ (reference sequence). The CDR3 reads CASSRGREAFF. Here the CDR3 DNA reads TGTGCCAGCAGCCGGGGGCGTGAAGCTTTCTTT.

This sequence joins TRBV19 and TRBJ1-5, with a possible D match to TRBD1 (6 bases). The CDR3 sequence is 14 residues long. CDR1 LNHDA and CDR2 SQIVND come from the germline V gene (reference sequence). Trimming removed 5 bases from V and 5 bases from J, with 13 bases in between. CDR3 bases: TGTGCCAGTAGTGCGGGGACAATCGATCAGCCCCAGCATTTT. Its protein product is CASSAGTIDQPQHF.

The rearrangement links TRBV5-5 to TRBJ2-2; 13 bases line up with TRBD2. Per the germline V gene, CDR1 is SGHKS and CDR2 is YYEKEE (reference sequence). This CDR3 is built from 17 residues. After removal of 4 bases from V and 6 bases from J, the junction contained 9 bases not matched to a gene. DNA of the CDR3: TGTGCCAGCAGCGGCGGGGGACTAGCGGGAAGCTCCGGGGAGCTGTTTTTT. This sequence encodes CASSGGGLAGSSGELFF. Full variable domain (rest looked up from reference TRBV5-5 and TRBJ2-2): DAGVTQSPTHLIKTRGQQVTLRCSPISGHKSVSWYQQVLGQGPQFIFQYYEKEERGRGNFPDRFSARQFPNYSSELNVNALLLGDSALYLCASSGGGLAGSSGELFFGEGSRLTVL.

The chain recombines TRBV6-5 with TRBJ1-1; tentative D call: TRBD1 (6 bases). This CDR3 contains 14 residues. Trimming left V 5 bases short and J 11 bases short, with 21 bases between. The V gene's germline CDR1 is MNHEY and CDR2 SVGAGI. The chain's CDR3 is CASSTKQGVTSAFF. The CDR3 coding sequence is TGTGCCAGCAGTACTAAACAGGGAGTGACGTCGGCTTTCTTT.

The chain recombines TRBV10-3 with TRBJ1-1, with D possibly being TRBD1 (6 bases). CDR3 length: 13 residues. The germline CDR1 and CDR2 sequences are ENHRY and SYGVKD. Trimming removed 6 bases from V and 7 bases from J, with 15 bases in between. The CDR3 loop is CAIRTTGMGEAFF. DNA of the CDR3: TGTGCCATCAGGACTACAGGGATGGGTGAAGCTTTCTTT.

This clone is a singleton in its sample. The genes are TRBV18 and TRBJ2-1, with unresolved D. Germline V gene data show CDR1 as KGHSH and CDR2 as LQKENI. Trimming pared 1 base from V and 3 bases from J, leaving 13 bases between. The length of the CDR3 is 16 residues. CDR3 protein: CASSPLKGTGYNEQFF. The CDR3, as DNA: TGTGCCAGCTCACCACTCAAGGGTACGGGCTACAATGAGCAGTTCTTC.

V is TRBV6-5 and J is TRBJ2-1; 10 nucleotides match TRBD2. Germline-derived CDR1 and CDR2 are MNHEY and SVGAGI. This CDR3 comprises 14 residues. Unmatched junction bases numbered 3, after V lost 8 bases and J lost 2 bases. The CDR3 loop reads CASASGSTYNEQFF. As DNA, the CDR3 is TGTGCCAGCGCTAGCGGGAGCACCTACAATGAGCAGTTCTTC.

The CDR3 loop reads CASSRTAGPAYEQYF. As DNA, the CDR3 is TGTGCCAGCAGCCGCACGGCGGGACCCGCCTACGAGCAGTACTTC. The V gene is TRBV13, the J gene TRBJ2-7; D might be TRBD2 (6 bases). This CDR3 comprises 15 residues. V was trimmed by 5 bases and J by 2 bases, leaving 16 bases between them. CDR1 and CDR2 (germline): PRHDT, FYEKMQ (reference sequence).

The chain joins TRBV6-5 to TRBJ2-7; D might be TRBD2 (5 bases). Germline V gives CDR1 MNHEY, CDR2 SVGAGI. V was clipped by 3 bases and J by 3 bases, with 9 bases between them. This CDR3 region has 13 residues. The CDR3 region has the DNA TGTGCCAGCAGTTATTATGAGGGCTACGAGCAGTACTTC. Translation gives CASSYYEGYEQYF.

This clone came up once. V and J are TRBV6-2 or TRBV6-3 and TRBJ2-7, with 8 bases matching TRBD1. The length of the CDR3 is 14 residues. The germline V gene encodes CDR1 MNHEY and CDR2 SVGEGT. Trimming took 2 bases from V and 3 from J; bases not matched to a gene: 3. DNA for the CDR3: TGTGCCAGCAGTTACGAAGGACAGGGCTACGAGCAGTACTTC. Its protein is CASSYEGQGYEQYF.

The CDR3 DNA sequence: TGTGCCAGCTTCCCCCAACGGTCACCCGGGGCTGAAGCTTTCTTT. Residues: CASFPQRSPGAEAFF. The V call is TRBV6-5, the J call TRBJ1-1; D unresolved. Trimming stripped 8 bases from V and 6 bases from J, with 22 bases between. Germline assignment: CDR1 MNHEY and CDR2 SVGAGI. This CDR3 contains 15 residues.

V gene TRBV11-3 combines with J gene TRBJ1-1, with 9 bases matching TRBD1. The CDR3 totals 13 residues. After removal of 7 bases from V and 1 base from J, the junction contained 1 base not matched to a gene. The germline V gene encodes CDR1 SGHNT and CDR2 YENEEA. Here the CDR3 DNA reads TGTGCCAGCAAGGGACAGGGGAACACTGAAGCTTTCTTT. This translates into CASKGQGNTEAFF.

This rearrangement joins TRBV9 to TRBJ1-1, with a weak D call TRBD1 (5 bases). The CDR3 spans 13 residues. Deletions cut 0 bases from V and 4 bases from J, with 7 bases between. The germline CDR1 and CDR2 sequences are SGDLS and YYNGEE. The CDR3 DNA reads as TGTGCCAGCAGCGTAGAGGGACCCACTGAAGCTTTCTTT. This codes for CASSVEGPTEAFF. Variable domain in full (rest from reference TRBV9 and TRBJ1-1): DSGVTQTPKHLITATGQRVTLRCSPRSGDLSVYWYQQSLDQGLQFLIQYYNGEERAKGNILERFSAQQFPDLHSELNLSSLELGDSALYFCASSVEGPTEAFFGQGTRLTVV.

Only one count was recorded for this clone. This sequence joins TRBV6-2 or TRBV6-3 and TRBJ1-1; D call uncertain. Germline V lookup: CDR1 MNHEY, CDR2 SVGEGT. The CDR3 is 12 amino acids. The germline V and J ends were trimmed by 4 bases and 8 bases, with 11 bases remaining between them. CDR3 nucleotide sequence: TGTGCCAGCAGTTTGATCCGAACGGAAGCTTTCTTT. It specifies CASSLIRTEAFF.

Turning to this clone: This sample also contains other DNA sequences that code for the same CDR3. This sequence joins TRBV7-3 and TRBJ2-1; D is ambiguous. Germline lookup yields CDR1 SGHTA and CDR2 FQGTGA. The CDR3 runs 12 residues. The ends were cut back, 3 bases at V and 7 bases at J, with 7 bases in the middle. For the CDR3, the DNA is TGTGCCAGCAGCTTGATAGGGAATGAGCAGTTCTTC. This translates into CASSLIGNEQFF.

The chain employs TRBV6-4 and TRBJ2-7; D ambiguous. The germline V gene has CDR1 MRHNA and CDR2 SNTAGT. CDR3 size: 16 residues. The V end was cut by 4 bases, the J end by 2 bases, with 18 bases between. CDR3 sequence reads: CASSGPVGREAYEQYF. Here the CDR3 DNA reads TGTGCCAGCAGTGGGCCTGTCGGCAGAGAGGCCTACGAGCAGTACTTC.

This chain connects TRBV6-5 to TRBJ1-1, with D unresolved. The V gene's germline CDR1 is MNHEY and CDR2 SVGAGI. The CDR3 spans 11 residues. V was trimmed by 7 bases and J by 3 bases, leaving 6 bases between them. The chain's CDR3 is CASKEDTEAFF. For the CDR3, the DNA is TGTGCCAGCAAGGAGGACACTGAAGCTTTCTTT.

The J gene is TRBJ1-1, the V gene TRBV7-2, with D unclear. From germline, CDR1 is SGHTA and CDR2 FQGNSA. This CDR3 contains 13 residues. Trimming took off 7 bases at V and 7 bases at J, with 16 bases between the two ends. The DNA of the CDR3 is TGTGCCAGCACCACCTACCCAACAAGTGAAGCTTTCTTT. Its protein is CASTTYPTSEAFF.